The 8 T cell receptor beta chains below all came from one sample that was sequenced in a study of technical replicates of blood from a few donors. Some clones are missing from TCRdb's copy, which holds only in-frame ones; the method was immunoSEQ multiplex PCR. The sample records over 85,000 clones, approximately 94% being singletons. The sequenced sample consisted of T cells isolated from PBMCs. The receptors derive from a human donor in good health.

V usage is TRBV6-1 and J usage is TRBJ2-1; a possible D gene is TRBD2 (6 bases). The germline V gene encodes CDR1 MNHNS and CDR2 SASEGT. The CDR3 totals 16 residues. V was clipped by 2 bases and J by 8 bases, with 19 bases between them. Here the CDR3 DNA reads TGTGCCAGCAGTGAAACAGGTGAGGGAGGCTTGGATGAGCAGTTCTTC. It translates to CASSETGEGGLDEQFF.

The chain couples TRBV10-3 to TRBJ1-1, with D possibly being TRBD1 (5 bases). V shed 11 bases and J shed 1 base, with 14 bases lying between them. Germline CDR1 is ENHRY and CDR2 is SYGVKD. CDR3 length: 13 residues. The DNA of the CDR3 is TGTGCCCCTGTAACGGGGGAGAACACTGAAGCTTTCTTT. Its protein product is CAPVTGENTEAFF.

About this clone itself: The same CDR3 arises from other DNA sequences in this sample as well. J is TRBJ1-1 and V is TRBV5-1; D unresolved. V lost 0 bases and J lost 1, with 4 bases in between. Germline CDR1 and CDR2: SGHRS and YFSETQ. This CDR3 comprises 13 residues. The chain's CDR3 is CASSLVSNTEAFF. In DNA, the CDR3 is TGCGCCAGCAGCTTGGTATCGAACACTGAAGCTTTCTTT.

A single count supports this clone. V and J are TRBV19 and TRBJ2-7; D is perhaps TRBD1 (7 bases). CDR3 length equals 15 residues. Germline loops: CDR1 LNHDA, CDR2 SQIVND (reference sequence). The V end was cut by 6 bases, the J end by 1 base, with 16 bases between. The chain's CDR3 is CASRSGGGYSYEQYF. For the CDR3, the DNA is TGTGCCAGTAGAAGTGGAGGGGGCTATTCCTACGAGCAGTACTTC.

The chain employs TRBV2 and TRBJ1-4; 9 bases line up with TRBD1. The CDR3 totals 16 residues. The V gene end was trimmed by 2 bases and the J gene end by 4 bases; junction bases not matched to a gene: 5. The germline gives CDR1 SNHLY, CDR2 FYNNEI. The CDR3, as DNA: TGTGCCAGCAGTGAAACAGGGGGCGGATATAATGAAAAACTGTTTTTT. Translating gives CASSETGGGYNEKLFF.

V gene TRBV9 combines with J gene TRBJ1-6; D is ambiguous. The V end was cut by 0 bases, the J end by 7 bases, with 11 bases between. Germline CDR1 is SGDLS and CDR2 is YYNGEE. The CDR3 loop spans 15 amino acids. This CDR3 reads CASSVVPGVNSPLHF. The CDR3 DNA is TGTGCCAGCAGCGTAGTGCCCGGAGTAAATTCACCCCTCCACTTT.

This chain links TRBV5-1 with TRBJ1-1, with 8 nucleotides matching TRBD1. Germline trimming cut 0 bases from V and 1 base from J; bases unmatched to any gene: 5. The germline V gene has CDR1 SGHRS and CDR2 YFSETQ. CDR3 length equals 16 residues. The CDR3 loop reads CASSLDIGQGNTEAFF. Written as DNA, the CDR3 is TGCGCCAGCAGCTTGGATATCGGACAGGGGAACACTGAAGCTTTCTTT.

V and J are TRBV28 and TRBJ1-1, with D possibly matching TRBD1 (5 bases). CDR3 length: 13 residues. The V end lost 3 bases, the J end lost 1 base, and 6 bases lay between the germline ends. Looked up from germline, CDR1 is MDHEN and CDR2 is SYDVKM. The CDR3 region has the DNA TGTGCCAGCAGTTTGGGGGGGAACACTGAAGCTTTCTTT. This gives the protein CASSLGGNTEAFF. Full variable domain (missing parts from reference TRBV28 and TRBJ1-1): DVKVTQSSRYLVKRTGEKVFLECVQDMDHENMFWYRQDPGLGLRLIYFSYDVKMKEKGDIPEGYSVSREKKERFSLILESASTNQTSMYLCASSLGGNTEAFFGQGTRLTVV.